This T cell receptor (beta chain) was identified during a study of vaccination and CD4 T cells after COVID-19. This CDR3 is 15 amino acids long. With 1 base clipped from V and 5 bases from J, the junction kept 5 bases outside the gene matches. CDR1 is SGHNT, CDR2 YENEEA, per germline. Sequence data for DNA of cultured CD4+ T cells were generated by the Oncomine TCR Beta short-read assay. TCRdb redid the calling of the PCR reads with MiXCR, one entry per CDR3 protein. The sample holds around 21,000 distinct CDR3 sequences, around 50% seen once. Treatment of the sample: approximately nine-day PBMC culture with coronavirus spike peptide pools or control peptides (ViraFEST assay). On this clonotype itself: Its antigen is not identified.

V and J are TRBV11-3 and TRBJ2-3; 8 bases line up with TRBD2. The specimen sequenced was CD4+ T cells from blood, cultured in vitro. The receptor's source is a human donor who had recovered from COVID-19. CDR3 sequence reads: CASSLGGLVLDTQYF. The CDR3 coding sequence is TGTGCCAGCAGCTTAGGGGGACTAGTACTAGATACGCAGTATTTT. The complete variable domain, with remaining parts taken from reference TRBV11-3 and TRBJ2-3, reads EAGVVQSPRYKIIEKKQPVAFWCNPISGHNTLYWYLQNLGQGPELLIRYENEEAVDDSQLPKDRFSAERLKGVDSTLKIQPAELGDSAVYLCASSLGGLVLDTQYFGPGTRLTVL.